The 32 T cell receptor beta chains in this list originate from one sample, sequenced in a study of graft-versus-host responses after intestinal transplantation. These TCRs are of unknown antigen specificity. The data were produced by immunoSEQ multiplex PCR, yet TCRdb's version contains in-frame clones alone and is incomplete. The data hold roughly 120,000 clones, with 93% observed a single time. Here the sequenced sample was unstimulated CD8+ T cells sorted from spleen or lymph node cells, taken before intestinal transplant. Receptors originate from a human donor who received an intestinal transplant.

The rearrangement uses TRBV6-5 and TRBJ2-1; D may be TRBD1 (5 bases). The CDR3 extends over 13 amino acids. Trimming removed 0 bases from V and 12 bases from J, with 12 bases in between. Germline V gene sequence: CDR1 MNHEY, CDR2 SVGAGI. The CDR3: CASSYSTRALQFF. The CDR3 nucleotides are TGTGCCAGCAGTTACTCGACCAGGGCCTTGCAGTTCTTC.

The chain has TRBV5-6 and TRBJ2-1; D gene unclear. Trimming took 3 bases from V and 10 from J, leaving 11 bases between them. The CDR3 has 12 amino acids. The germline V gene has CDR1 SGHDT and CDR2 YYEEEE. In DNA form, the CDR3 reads TGTGCCAGCAGCTCCGGAGTCCGGGAGCAGTTCTTC. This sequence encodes CASSSGVREQFF.

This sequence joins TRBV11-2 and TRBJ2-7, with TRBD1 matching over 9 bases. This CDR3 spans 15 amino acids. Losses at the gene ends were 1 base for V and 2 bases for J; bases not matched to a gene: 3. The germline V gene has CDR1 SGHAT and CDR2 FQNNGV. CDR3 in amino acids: CASSLAGTGTYEQYF. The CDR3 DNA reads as TGTGCCAGCAGCTTAGCCGGGACAGGGACCTACGAGCAGTACTTC.

CDR3 protein: CASGLSLSGTSGNEQFF. CDR3 bases: TGTGCTAGTGGTTTGAGCCTCTCCGGGACTAGTGGTAATGAGCAGTTCTTC. The genes are TRBV12-5 and TRBJ2-1; 8 bases line up with TRBD2. Germline CDR1 LGHNT, CDR2 FRNRAP. Trimming at V came to 2 bases and at J to 7 bases, leaving 13 bases not matched to a gene. This CDR3 comprises 17 residues.

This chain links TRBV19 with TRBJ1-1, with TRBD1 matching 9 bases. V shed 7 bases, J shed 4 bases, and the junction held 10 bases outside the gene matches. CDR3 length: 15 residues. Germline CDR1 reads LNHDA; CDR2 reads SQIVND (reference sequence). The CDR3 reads CASIPGQGIFTEAFF. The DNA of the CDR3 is TGTGCCAGTATCCCGGGACAGGGTATTTTCACTGAAGCTTTCTTT.

The CDR3 DNA reads TGCGCCAGCAGCCAAGGGCGGGGAAACATTCAGTACTTC. It translates to CASSQGRGNIQYF. The V gene is TRBV4-1, the J gene TRBJ2-4; maybe TRBD2 (6 bases). CDR1 is MGHRA and CDR2 is YSYEKL in the germline V gene. This CDR3 is 13 amino acids long. Trimming took 1 base from V and 6 from J, leaving 7 bases between them.

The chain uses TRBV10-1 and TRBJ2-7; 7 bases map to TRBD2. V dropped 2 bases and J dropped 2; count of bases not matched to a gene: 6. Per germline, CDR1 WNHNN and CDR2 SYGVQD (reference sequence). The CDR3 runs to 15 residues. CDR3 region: CASSEGVGGAYEQYF. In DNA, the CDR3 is TGCGCCAGCAGTGAGGGGGTGGGGGGGGCCTACGAGCAGTACTTC.

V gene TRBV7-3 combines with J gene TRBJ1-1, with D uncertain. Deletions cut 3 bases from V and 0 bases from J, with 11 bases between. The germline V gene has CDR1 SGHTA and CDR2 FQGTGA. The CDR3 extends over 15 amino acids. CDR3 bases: TGTGCCAGCAGCTTTTTACGGAGGATGAACACTGAAGCTTTCTTT. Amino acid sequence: CASSFLRRMNTEAFF. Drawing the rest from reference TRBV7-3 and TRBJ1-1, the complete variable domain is GAGVSQTPSNKVTEKGKYVELRCDPISGHTALYWYRQSLGQGPEFLIYFQGTGAADDSGLPNDRFFAVRPEGSVSTLKIQRTERGDSAVYLCASSFLRRMNTEAFFGQGTRLTVV.

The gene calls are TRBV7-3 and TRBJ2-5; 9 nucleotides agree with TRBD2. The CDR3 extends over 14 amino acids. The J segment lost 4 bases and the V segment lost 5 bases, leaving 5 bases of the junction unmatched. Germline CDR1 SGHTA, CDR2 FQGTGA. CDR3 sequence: CASSPLAGAETQYF. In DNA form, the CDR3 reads TGTGCCAGCAGCCCGTTAGCGGGAGCAGAGACCCAGTACTTC.

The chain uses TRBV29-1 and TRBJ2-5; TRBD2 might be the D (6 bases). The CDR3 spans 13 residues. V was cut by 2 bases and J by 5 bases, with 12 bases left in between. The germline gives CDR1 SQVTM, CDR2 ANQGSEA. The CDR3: CSVEIGGGETQYF. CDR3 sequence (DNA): TGCAGCGTTGAAATCGGGGGAGGTGAGACCCAGTACTTC.

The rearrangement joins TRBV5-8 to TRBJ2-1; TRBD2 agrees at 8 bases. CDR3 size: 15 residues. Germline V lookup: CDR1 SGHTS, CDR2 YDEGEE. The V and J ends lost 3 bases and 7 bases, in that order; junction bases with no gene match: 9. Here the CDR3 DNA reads TGTGCCAGCAGCTACACCGCCGGGGGGGGGAATGAGCAGTTCTTC. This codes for CASSYTAGGGNEQFF.

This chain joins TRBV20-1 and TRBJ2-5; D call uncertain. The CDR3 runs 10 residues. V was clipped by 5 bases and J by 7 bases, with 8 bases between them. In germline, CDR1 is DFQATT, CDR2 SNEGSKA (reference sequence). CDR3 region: CSAPSGTQYF. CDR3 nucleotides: TGCAGTGCTCCTTCCGGGACCCAGTACTTC.

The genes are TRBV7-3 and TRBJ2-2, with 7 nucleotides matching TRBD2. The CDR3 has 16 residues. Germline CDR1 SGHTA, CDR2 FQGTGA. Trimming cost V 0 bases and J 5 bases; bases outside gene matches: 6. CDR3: CASSLTSSGRTGELFF. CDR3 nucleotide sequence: TGTGCCAGCAGCTTAACATCGTCCGGGAGGACCGGGGAGCTGTTTTTT.

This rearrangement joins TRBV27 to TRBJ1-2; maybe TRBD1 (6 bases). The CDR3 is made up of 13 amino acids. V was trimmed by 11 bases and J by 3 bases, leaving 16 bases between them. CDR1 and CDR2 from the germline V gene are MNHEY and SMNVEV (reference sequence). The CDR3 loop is CAVGARWDYGYTF. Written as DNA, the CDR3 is TGTGCCGTGGGGGCGAGGTGGGACTATGGCTACACCTTC.

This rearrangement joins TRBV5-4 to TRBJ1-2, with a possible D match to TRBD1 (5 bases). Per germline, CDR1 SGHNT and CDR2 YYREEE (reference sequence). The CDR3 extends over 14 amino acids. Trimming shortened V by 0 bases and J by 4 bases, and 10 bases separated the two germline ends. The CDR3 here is CASSLAGPSYGYTF. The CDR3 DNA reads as TGTGCCAGCAGCTTGGCGGGGCCTTCCTATGGCTACACCTTC.

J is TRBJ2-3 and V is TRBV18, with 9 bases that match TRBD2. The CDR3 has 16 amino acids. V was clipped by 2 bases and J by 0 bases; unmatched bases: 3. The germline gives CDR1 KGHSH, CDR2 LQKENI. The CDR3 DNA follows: TGTGCCAGCTCACCAGCTAGCGGGGCTAGCACAGATACGCAGTATTTT. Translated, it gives CASSPASGASTDTQYF.

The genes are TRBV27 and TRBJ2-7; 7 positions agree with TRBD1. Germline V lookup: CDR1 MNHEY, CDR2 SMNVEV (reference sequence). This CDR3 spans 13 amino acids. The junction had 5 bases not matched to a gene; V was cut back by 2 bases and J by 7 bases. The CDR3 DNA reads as TGTGCCAGCAGTTTAAGGGGGCCGCGTGAGCAGTACTTC. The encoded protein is CASSLRGPREQYF.

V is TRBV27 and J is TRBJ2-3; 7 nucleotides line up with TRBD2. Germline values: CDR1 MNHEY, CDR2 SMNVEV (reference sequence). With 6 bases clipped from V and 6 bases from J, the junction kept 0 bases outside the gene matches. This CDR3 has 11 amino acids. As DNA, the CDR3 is TGTGCCAGCAGCGGGGGGGATACGCAGTATTTT. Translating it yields CASSGGDTQYF.

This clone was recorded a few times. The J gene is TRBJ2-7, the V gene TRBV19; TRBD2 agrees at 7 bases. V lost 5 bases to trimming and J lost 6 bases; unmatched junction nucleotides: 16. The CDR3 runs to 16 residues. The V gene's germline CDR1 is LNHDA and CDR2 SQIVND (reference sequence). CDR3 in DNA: TGTGCCAGTAGTGTCTCCTTCGGGCTTAGGGAGGGCGAGCAGTACTTC. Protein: CASSVSFGLREGEQYF. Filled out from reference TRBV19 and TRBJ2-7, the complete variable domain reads DGGITQSPKYLFRKEGQNVTLSCEQNLNHDAMYWYRQDPGQGLRLIYYSQIVNDFQKGDIAEGYSVSREKKESFPLTVTSAQKNPTAFYLCASSVSFGLREGEQYFGPGTRLTVT.

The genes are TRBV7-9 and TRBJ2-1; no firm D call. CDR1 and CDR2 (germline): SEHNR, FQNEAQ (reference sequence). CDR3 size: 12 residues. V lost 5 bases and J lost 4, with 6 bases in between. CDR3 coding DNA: TGTGCCAGCAGCAGGGTATACAATGAGCAGTTCTTC. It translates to CASSRVYNEQFF. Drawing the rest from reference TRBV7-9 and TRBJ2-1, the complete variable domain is DTGVSQNPRHKITKRGQNVTFRCDPISEHNRLYWYRQTLGQGPEFLTYFQNEAQLEKSRLLSDRFSAERPKGSFSTLEIQRTEQGDSAMYLCASSRVYNEQFFGPGTRLTVL.

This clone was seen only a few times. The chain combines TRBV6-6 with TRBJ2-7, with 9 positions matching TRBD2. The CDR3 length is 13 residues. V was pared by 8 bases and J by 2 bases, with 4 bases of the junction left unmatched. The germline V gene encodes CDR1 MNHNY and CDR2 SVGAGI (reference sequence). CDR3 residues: CASGLAMAYEQYF. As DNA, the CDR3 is TGTGCCAGCGGACTAGCGATGGCCTACGAGCAGTACTTC.

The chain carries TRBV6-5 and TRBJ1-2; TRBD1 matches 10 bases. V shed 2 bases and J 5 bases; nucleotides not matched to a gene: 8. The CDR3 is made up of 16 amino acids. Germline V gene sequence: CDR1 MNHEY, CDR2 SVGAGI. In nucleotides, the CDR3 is TGTGCCAGCAGTTACACGCCGACAGGGGGCGCTTATGGCTACACCTTC. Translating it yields CASSYTPTGGAYGYTF.

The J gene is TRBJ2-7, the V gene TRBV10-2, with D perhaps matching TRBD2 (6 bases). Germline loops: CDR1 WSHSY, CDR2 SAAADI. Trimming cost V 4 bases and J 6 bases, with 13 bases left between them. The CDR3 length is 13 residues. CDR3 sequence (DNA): TGCGCCAGCAGTGGGGGGGAGTTCCGCGAGCAGTACTTC. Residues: CASSGGEFREQYF.

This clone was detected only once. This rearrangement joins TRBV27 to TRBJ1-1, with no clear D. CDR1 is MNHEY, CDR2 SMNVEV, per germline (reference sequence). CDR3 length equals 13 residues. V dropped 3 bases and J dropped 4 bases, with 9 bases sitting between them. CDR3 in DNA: TGTGCCAGCAGTTTGGCGGACGTCACTGAAGCTTTCTTT. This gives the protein CASSLADVTEAFF.

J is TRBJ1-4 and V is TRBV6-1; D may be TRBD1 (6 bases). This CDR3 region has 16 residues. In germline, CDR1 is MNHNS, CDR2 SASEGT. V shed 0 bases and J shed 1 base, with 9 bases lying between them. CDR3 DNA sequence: TGTGCCAGCAGTGAAGCCCCACAGGGAACTAATGAAAAACTGTTTTTT. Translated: CASSEAPQGTNEKLFF.

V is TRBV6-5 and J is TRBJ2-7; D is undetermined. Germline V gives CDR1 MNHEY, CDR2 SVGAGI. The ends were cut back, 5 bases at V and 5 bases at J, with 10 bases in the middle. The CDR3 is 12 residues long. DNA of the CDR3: TGTGCCAGCAGTGAAGTACGGAACGAGCAGTACTTC. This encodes CASSEVRNEQYF.

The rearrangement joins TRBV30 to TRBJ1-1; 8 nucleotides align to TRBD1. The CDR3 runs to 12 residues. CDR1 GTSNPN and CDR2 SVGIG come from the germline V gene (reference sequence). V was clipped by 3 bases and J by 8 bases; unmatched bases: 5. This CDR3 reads CAWRGNRGEAFF. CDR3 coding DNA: TGTGCCTGGAGGGGGAACAGGGGGGAAGCTTTCTTT.

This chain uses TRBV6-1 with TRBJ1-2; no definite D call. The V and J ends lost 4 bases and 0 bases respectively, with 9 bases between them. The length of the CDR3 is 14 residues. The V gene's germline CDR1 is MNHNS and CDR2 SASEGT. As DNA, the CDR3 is TGTGCCAGCAGTGCGGCTTTTTCTAACTATGGCTACACCTTC. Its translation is CASSAAFSNYGYTF.

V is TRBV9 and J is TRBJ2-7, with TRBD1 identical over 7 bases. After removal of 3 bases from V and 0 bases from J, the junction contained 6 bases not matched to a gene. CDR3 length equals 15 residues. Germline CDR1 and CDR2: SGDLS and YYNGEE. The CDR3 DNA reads TGTGCCAGCAGCGCCCCGACAGGGAGCTCCTACGAGCAGTACTTC. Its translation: CASSAPTGSSYEQYF. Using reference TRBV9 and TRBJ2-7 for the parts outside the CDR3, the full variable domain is DSGVTQTPKHLITATGQRVTLRCSPRSGDLSVYWYQQSLDQGLQFLIQYYNGEERAKGNILERFSAQQFPDLHSELNLSSLELGDSALYFCASSAPTGSSYEQYFGPGTRLTVT.

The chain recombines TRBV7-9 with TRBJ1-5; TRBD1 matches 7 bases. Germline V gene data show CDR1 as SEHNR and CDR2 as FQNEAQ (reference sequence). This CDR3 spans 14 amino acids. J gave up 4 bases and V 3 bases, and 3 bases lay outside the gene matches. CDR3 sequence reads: CASSFQGENQPQHF. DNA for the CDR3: TGTGCCAGCAGCTTCCAGGGGGAAAATCAGCCCCAGCATTTT.

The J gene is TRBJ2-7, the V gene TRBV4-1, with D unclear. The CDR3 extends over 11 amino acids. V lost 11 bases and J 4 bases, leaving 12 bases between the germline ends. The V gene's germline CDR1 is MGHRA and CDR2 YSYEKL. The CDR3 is CASGSGYEQYF. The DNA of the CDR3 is TGCGCCTCCGGGTCAGGATACGAGCAGTACTTC.

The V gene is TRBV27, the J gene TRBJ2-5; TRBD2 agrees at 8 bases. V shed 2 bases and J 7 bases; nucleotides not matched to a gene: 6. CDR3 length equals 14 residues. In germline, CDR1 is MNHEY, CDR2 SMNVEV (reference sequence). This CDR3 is CASSLQGLGGTQYF. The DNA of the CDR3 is TGTGCCAGCAGTTTACAGGGACTAGGAGGGACCCAGTACTTC.